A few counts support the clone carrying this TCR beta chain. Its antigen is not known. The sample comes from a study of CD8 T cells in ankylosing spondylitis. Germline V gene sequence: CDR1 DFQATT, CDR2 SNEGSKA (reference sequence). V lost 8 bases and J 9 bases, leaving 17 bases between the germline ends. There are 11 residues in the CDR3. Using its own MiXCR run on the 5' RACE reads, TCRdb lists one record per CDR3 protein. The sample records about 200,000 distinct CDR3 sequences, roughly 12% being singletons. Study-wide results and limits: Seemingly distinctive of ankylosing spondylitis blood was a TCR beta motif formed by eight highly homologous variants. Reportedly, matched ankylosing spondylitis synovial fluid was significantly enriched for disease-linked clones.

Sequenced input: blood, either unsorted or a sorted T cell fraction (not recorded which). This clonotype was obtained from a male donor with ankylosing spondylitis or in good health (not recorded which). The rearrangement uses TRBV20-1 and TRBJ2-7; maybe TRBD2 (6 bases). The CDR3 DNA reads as TGCAGTACTCAACCGGGGGATCGGCAGTACTTC. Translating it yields CSTQPGDRQYF.